Listed below are T cell receptor beta chains from one sample, sequenced in a study of shared clonotypes between healthy human individuals. The data were produced by immunoSEQ multiplex PCR, yet TCRdb's version contains in-frame clones alone and is incomplete. The repertoire has over 1.5 million clones, 98% of them found once; the top ten carry around 0.47%. Sequencing used naive CD4+ T cells sorted from blood. Receptor source: a man aged 25 to 40 in good health. Both conserved end residues are trimmed from each CDR3.

j_gene	v_gene	CDR3aa
TRBJ2-7	TRBV19	ASTRTGSYEQY
TRBJ2-7	TRBV19	ASSIDILSYEQY
TRBJ2-4	TRBV5-4	ASSSTSGSGIQY
TRBJ2-7	TRBV14	ASSLRLAGGGYEQY
TRBJ2-1	TRBV2	ASSVGLEQF
TRBJ2-1	TRBV7-2	ASSSISGFFNYNEQF
TRBJ1-5	TRBV2	ASSERGIGNQPQH
TRBJ2-2	TRBV7-6	ASSPKGGTGELF
TRBJ2-5	TRBV7-8	ASSFRDRGLETQY
TRBJ2-1	TRBV7-2	ASSLGSSPLNEQF
TRBJ1-3	TRBV28	ASRRDSRFFGNTIY
TRBJ1-2	TRBV14	ASSQDLSYGYT
TRBJ2-3	TRBV28	ASLWRELFTDTQY
TRBJ2-1	TRBV6-5	ASSYSTSGRNEQF
TRBJ2-5	TRBV19	ASSILGTGQETQY
TRBJ2-1	TRBV5-1	ASSSLGEYNEQF
TRBJ2-2	TRBV6-6	ASSSWGAGETGELF
TRBJ1-2	TRBV28	ASSFSSYGYT
TRBJ1-3	TRBV6-6	ASSYSARNGNTIY
TRBJ1-5	TRBV7-2	ASSLVGQPYQPQH
TRBJ2-3	TRBV29-1	SVGTTDTQY
TRBJ2-2	TRBV5-1	ASSPRTGRRTGELF
TRBJ1-1	TRBV5-5	ASSFGTGTAEAF
TRBJ1-3	TRBV27	ASSFGNTIY
TRBJ2-6	TRBV9	ASSLRWQPRTGMTSGANVLT
TRBJ2-7	TRBV28	ASSYQGARERPYEQY
TRBJ2-3	TRBV7-2	ASSLHSAGTDTQY
TRBJ2-3	TRBV7-2	ASRLTASTDTQY
TRBJ2-5	TRBV28	ASSPRGETQY
TRBJ2-7	TRBV6-1	ASSGGQGAREQY
TRBJ1-1	TRBV5-4	ASSFTDTEAF
TRBJ2-1	TRBV2	ASSGTGGINEQF
TRBJ1-1	TRBV25-1	ASSVGFGGGTEAF
TRBJ1-2	TRBV19	ASSMGTENYGYT
TRBJ2-2	TRBV30	AWDRANTGELF
TRBJ2-5	TRBV5-1	ASSSRQGGGETQY
TRBJ2-7	TRBV7-8	ASSGTGGGYEQY
TRBJ2-7	TRBV29-1	SVGIRDRAREQY
TRBJ2-7	TRBV5-1	ASSLVPGADNEQY
TRBJ2-3	TRBV29-1	SYSRGDTQY
TRBJ2-7	TRBV6-5	ASKGLAGDEQY
TRBJ2-5	TRBV2	ASSRRAGVTQETQY
TRBJ2-7	TRBV7-2	ASSLRDAYEQY
TRBJ1-2	TRBV18	ASSSPGGVEGYT
TRBJ2-3	TRBV14	ASSQDFSTGTQY
TRBJ2-7	TRBV10-2	ASTRLANVGEQY
TRBJ2-1	TRBV18	ASSPRGGSNEQF
TRBJ2-3	TRBV4-3	ASSMGLAGTDTQY
TRBJ2-2	TRBV11-2	ASRSGLAGPTGELF
TRBJ2-1	TRBV19	ASRKEGSGSYNEQF
TRBJ1-1	TRBV29-1	SVEGTGRVEAF
TRBJ2-2	TRBV9	ASSLNQGTGELF
TRBJ1-3	TRBV15	ATSSSLGTTLGNTIY
TRBJ1-4	TRBV18	ASSRDGATNEKLF
TRBJ1-4	TRBV27	ASSLSPPGMSVGPNEKLF
TRBJ1-1	TRBV7-2	ASSTFTGVTEAF
TRBJ1-3	TRBV18	ASSPRDRTSGNTIY
TRBJ2-1	TRBV9	ASSVGREEQF
TRBJ2-1	TRBV5-5	ASSLRTGKYNEQF